This T cell receptor (beta chain) was captured in a study of T cells after yellow fever vaccination. Turning to the study itself: Fractions low in cell number were prepared with SMART-Seq v4 Ultra Low Input.

CDR3 length: 14 amino acids. The germline V gene has CDR1 MGHRA and CDR2 YSYEKL. V was shortened by 6 bases and J by 1 base, with 9 bases between the two germline ends. Ten or more counts support this clonotype. The target antigen is unknown. General study results and limits: Clones that expanded after primary vaccination mostly reappeared after the booster (around 96% CD4, about 89% CD8).

Template switching by 5'RACE produced TCR cDNA, adding a universal primer site and UMIs. TCRdb recomputed calls from the 5' RACE reads with MiXCR, one row per CDR3 protein. The sample consists of some 110,000 distinct CDR3 sequences, approximately 7.1% of them appearing once. The clonotype comes from a man between 18 and 29 years old who received the YFV17D yellow fever vaccine. The sample in question was CD4+ T cells sorted from PBMCs, obtained approximately 47 days after the first yellow fever vaccination. The J gene is TRBJ2-2, the V gene TRBV4-1, with a possible D match to TRBD1 (5 bases). This chain's CDR3 is CASRPQGNTGELFF. The CDR3 nucleotides are TGCGCCAGCAGACCTCAGGGGAACACCGGGGAGCTGTTTTTT.